This T cell receptor (beta chain) was identified during a study of blood T cell repertoires in COVID-19 (dated by TCRdb to 2019 to 2021). For the study in its entirety: Samples covering the acute and convalescent phases of COVID-19 were provided by collaborators in the United States, Italy and Spain. The material from the prospective study consisted of cDNA or gDNA derived from T cells, B-cell-depleted T cells, or PBMCs. The dataset comprised deeply sampled blood TCRbeta repertoires from subjects exposed to, actively infected with, or recovered from COVID-19. The repertoires were made available in a free public database intended to serve as a resource for research on the immune response to SARS-CoV-2. Samples were obtained from the ongoing ImmuneRACE study (first 160 participants) and from 1,254 subjects provided by 6 global collaborators. The sample metadata nearly always contained a de-identified subject ID, COVID-19 status, age in years and sex. HLA class I and class II types, where available, came from metadata supplied by the sample provider rather than from assay-based typing.

Results and caveats for the whole study, not just this receptor: The quantity of clinical and demographic metadata differed by source and by participant and was supplied without curation.

In the prospective study, participants were 18 to 89 years old, resided in about two dozen geographic areas of the United States, and were enrolled through a virtual design. To assign participants to cohorts, the prospective study relied on clinical history that participants themselves reported in a screening survey and a study questionnaire. Recovered participants in ImmuneRACE Cohort 3 were defined as having two consecutive negative NP/OP PCR tests, clearance from a healthcare professional, or resolution of symptoms. In the prospective study, whole blood, serum and a nasopharyngeal or oropharyngeal swab were collected from each participant by mobile phlebotomists. Over a roughly two-month period, participants in the prospective study had the option of providing additional blood draws and questionnaires. Prospective study blood samples were shipped either frozen or at room temperature before DNA extraction.

TCRbeta CDR3 regions were amplified from genomic DNA by means of the immunoSEQ Assay, a bias-controlled multiplex PCR. In the source study's methods: The number of nucleated cells in each sample was estimated from the amplification of reference gene primers within the assay. Sequence reads were collapsed and filtered to measure the absolute abundance of every unique TCRbeta CDR3 rearrangement. For each sample, productive Simpson clonality was calculated as the square root of Simpson's diversity index over productive rearrangements. TCRdb obtained this table from immuneACCESS and retained in-frame rearrangements with V and J assigned. These tables miss some clones; where compared with another copy, unresolved V genes account for less than half of the shortfall, and the remainder is unexplained. The V and J calls and the clone size are those of that table, but D and trimming were determined from the DNA. The sample contains 160,000 or so clones, roughly 80% of them found a single time. Clones ranked in the top ten supply about 8.6% of the sample.

Concerning this clone: What antigen it recognizes has not been identified. Qualities for individual bases were not recorded, and no much larger clone is one base off.

Input material: PBMCs or T cells enriched from blood (not recorded which). The receptor was isolated from a woman aged 45-60 years who had recovered from COVID-19.

The bases are TGTGCCAGTAGTAGCCAGGCGAGCACAGATACGCAGTATTTT. Its product reads: CASSSQASTDTQYF. The chain uses TRBV19 and TRBJ2-3, with the D segment identity uncertain. There are 14 amino acids in the CDR3, from cysteine to phenylalanine inclusive. Just CDR3 DNA is preserved here, 42 bases in frame from base 1. As encoded in the germline V gene (reference sequence), CDR1 is LNHDA while CDR2 is SQIVND. V is shortened by 4 bases, J by 0 bases, and the region joining them spans 8 bases.